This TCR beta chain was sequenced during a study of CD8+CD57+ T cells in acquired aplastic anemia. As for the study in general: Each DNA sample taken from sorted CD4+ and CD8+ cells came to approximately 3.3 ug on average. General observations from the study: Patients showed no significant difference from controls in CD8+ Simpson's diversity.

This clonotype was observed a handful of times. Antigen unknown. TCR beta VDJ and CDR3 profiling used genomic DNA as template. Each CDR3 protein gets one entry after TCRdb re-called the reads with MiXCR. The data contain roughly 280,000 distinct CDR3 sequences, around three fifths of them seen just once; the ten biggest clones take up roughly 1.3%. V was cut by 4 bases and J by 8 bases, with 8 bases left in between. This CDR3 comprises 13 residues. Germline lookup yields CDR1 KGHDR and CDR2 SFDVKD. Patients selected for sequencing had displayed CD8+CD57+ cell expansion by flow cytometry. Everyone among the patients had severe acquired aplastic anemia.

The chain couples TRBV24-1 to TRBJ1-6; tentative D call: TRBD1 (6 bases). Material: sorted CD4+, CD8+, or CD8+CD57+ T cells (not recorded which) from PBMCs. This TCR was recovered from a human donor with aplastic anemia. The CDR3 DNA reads TGTGCCACCAGTGACAGGGGTGATTCACCCCTCCACTTT. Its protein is CATSDRGDSPLHF.